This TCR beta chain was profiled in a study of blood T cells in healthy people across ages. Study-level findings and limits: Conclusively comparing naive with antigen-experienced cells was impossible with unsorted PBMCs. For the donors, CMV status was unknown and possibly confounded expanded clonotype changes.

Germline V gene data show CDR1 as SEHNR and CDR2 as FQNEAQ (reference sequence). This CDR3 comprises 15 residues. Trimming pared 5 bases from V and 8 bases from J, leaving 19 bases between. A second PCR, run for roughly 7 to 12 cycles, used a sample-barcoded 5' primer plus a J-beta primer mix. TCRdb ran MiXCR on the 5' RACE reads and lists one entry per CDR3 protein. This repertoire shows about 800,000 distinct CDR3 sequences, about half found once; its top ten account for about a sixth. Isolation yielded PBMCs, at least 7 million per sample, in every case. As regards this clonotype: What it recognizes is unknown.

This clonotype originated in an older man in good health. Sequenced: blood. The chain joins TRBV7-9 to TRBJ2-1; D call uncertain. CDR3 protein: CASSNLAPKDDEQFF. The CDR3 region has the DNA TGTGCCAGCAGCAACCTGGCCCCTAAGGATGATGAGCAGTTCTTC.